Described below is a single TCR beta chain sequence and its context. Its target is not known. This sample was included in a study of somatic mutations in cytotoxic T cells in rheumatoid arthritis. Repertoires were generated with immunoSEQ multiplex PCR, while TCRdb's copy carries only in-frame clones and drops some. The sample records about 36,000 clones, more than 80% being singletons. CDR3 size: 15 residues. Trimming stripped 1 base from V and 10 bases from J, with 17 bases between. CDR1 and CDR2 from the germline V gene are SGHAT and FQNNGV. Overall study results and limits: Clonality of CD8+ T cells, which was compared between rheumatoid arthritis patients and age-matched healthy controls, did not differ significantly. No multiple-comparison adjustment was applied to the slight TRBV07 underrepresentation in rheumatoid arthritis patients.

The TCR was taken from a middle-aged man in good health. The rearrangement links TRBV11-2 to TRBJ2-1; D possibly uses TRBD1 or TRBD2 (5 bases each). Sequencing was performed on CD8+ T cells sorted from blood. As DNA, the CDR3 is TGTGCCAGCAGCTTAGGGGACCAGGAGTGGGCCGAGCAGTTCTTC. This codes for CASSLGDQEWAEQFF.